This T cell receptor (beta chain) was sequenced in a study of brain T cells in children with intractable seizures. Germline CDR1 reads SGHAT; CDR2 reads FQDESV (reference sequence). The V and J ends lost 2 bases and 6 bases respectively, with 14 bases between them. The CDR3 consists of 14 residues. The sequenced cases were selected for having the highest brain T cell transcript signatures. The protocol was immunoSEQ multiplex PCR, while the TCRdb copy is restricted to in-frame clones and leaves out a portion. The repertoire consists of fewer than 80,000 clones, with 95% to 96% occurring once and the leading ten covering roughly 0.4%.

This TCR came from a boy under two years old with focal cortical dysplasia and intractable seizures. The chain uses TRBV11-1 and TRBJ2-7; D assignment may be TRBD1 or TRBD2 (6 bases each). The sample consisted of peripheral blood, taken at surgery. For the CDR3, the DNA is TGTGCCAGCAGCTTAACGGGTGGAGGGGGCGAGCAGTACTTC. Its translation is CASSLTGGGGEQYF.